This TCR beta chain was retrieved from a study of blood T cell repertoires in COVID-19. V lost 0 bases to trimming and J lost 0 bases, with 6 bases between them. The CDR3 covers 14 residues. Germline-derived CDR1 and CDR2 are LNHNV and YYDKDF (reference sequence). Here immunoSEQ multiplex PCR was the method, and the copy in TCRdb shows in-frame clones only, minus some. The table lists 360,000 or so clones, around nine tenths of them singletons. This TCR came from a woman aged 55-70 years with COVID-19, enrolled during active disease. The sequenced sample consisted of peripheral blood. The rearrangement uses TRBV15 and TRBJ2-7; no firm D call. The CDR3 protein is CATSRERSSYEQYF. The CDR3 coding sequence is TGTGCCACCAGCAGAGAACGGAGCTCCTACGAGCAGTACTTC.